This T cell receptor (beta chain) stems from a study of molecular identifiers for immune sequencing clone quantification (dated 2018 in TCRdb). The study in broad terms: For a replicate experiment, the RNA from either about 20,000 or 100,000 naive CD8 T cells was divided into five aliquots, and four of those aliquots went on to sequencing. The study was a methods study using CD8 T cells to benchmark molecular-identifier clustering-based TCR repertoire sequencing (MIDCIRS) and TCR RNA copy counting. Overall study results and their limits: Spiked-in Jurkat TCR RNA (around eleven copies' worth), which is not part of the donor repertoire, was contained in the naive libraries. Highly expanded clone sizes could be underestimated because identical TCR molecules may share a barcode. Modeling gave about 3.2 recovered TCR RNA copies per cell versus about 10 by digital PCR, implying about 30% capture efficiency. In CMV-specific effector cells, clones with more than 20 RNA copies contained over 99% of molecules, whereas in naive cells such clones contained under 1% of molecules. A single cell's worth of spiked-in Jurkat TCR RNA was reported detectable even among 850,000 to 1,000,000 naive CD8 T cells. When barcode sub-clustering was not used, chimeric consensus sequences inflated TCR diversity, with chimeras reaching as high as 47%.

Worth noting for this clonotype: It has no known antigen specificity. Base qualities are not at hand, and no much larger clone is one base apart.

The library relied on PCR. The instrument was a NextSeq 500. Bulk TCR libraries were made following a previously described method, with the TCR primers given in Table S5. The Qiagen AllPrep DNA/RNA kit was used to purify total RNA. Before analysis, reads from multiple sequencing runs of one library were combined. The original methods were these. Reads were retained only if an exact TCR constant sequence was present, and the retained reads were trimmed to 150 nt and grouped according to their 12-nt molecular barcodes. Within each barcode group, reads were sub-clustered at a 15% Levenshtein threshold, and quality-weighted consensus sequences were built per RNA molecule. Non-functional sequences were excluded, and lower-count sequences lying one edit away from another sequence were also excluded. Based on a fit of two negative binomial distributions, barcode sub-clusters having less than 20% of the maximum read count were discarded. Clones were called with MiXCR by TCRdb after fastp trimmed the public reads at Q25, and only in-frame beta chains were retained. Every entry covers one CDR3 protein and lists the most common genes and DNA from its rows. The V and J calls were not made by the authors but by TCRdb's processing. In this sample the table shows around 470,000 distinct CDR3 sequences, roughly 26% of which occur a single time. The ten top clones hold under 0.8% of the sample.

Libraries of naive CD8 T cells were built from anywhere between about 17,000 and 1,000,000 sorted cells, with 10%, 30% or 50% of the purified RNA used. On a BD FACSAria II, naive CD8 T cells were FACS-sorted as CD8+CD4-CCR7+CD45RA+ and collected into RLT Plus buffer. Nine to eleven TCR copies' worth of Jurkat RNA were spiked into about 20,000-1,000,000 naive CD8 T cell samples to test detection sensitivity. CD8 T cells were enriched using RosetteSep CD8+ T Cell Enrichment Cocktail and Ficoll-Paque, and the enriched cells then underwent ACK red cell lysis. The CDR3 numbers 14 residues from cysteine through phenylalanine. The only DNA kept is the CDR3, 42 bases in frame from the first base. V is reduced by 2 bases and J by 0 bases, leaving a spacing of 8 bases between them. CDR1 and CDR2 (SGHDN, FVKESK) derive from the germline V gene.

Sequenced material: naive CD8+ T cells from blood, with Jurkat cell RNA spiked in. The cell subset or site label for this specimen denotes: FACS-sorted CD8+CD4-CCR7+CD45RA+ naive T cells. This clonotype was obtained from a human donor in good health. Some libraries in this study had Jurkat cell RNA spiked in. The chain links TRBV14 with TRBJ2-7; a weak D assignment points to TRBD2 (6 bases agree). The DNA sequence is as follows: TGTGCCAGCAGCCAATGGGGGGACTCCTACGAGCAGTACTTC. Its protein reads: CASSQWGDSYEQYF.